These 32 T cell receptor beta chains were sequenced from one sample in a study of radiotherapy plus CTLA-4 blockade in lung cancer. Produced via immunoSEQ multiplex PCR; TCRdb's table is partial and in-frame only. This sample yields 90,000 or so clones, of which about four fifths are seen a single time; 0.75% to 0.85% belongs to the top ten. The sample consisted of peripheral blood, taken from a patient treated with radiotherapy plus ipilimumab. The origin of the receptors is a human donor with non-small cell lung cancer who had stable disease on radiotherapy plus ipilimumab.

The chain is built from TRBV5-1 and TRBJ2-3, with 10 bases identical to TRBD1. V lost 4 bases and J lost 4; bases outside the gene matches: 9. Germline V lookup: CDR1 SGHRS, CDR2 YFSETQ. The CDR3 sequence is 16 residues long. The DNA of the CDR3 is TGCGCCAGCAGCGGCGGGACAGGGGTTTCGGCAGATACGCAGTATTTT. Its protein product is CASSGGTGVSADTQYF.

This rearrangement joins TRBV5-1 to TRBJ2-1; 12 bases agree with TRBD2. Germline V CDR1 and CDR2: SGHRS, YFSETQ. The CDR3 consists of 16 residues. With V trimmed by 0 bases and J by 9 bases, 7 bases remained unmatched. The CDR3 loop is CASSLGLAGDGVEQFF. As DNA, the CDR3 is TGCGCCAGCAGCTTGGGACTAGCGGGAGACGGGGTTGAGCAGTTCTTC.

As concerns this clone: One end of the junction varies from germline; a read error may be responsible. DNA of the CDR3: TGTGCCAGCAGTTTAAATAGGGGGGGTCCGGTCTTC. This encodes CASSLNRGGPVF. The rearrangement uses TRBV27 and TRBJ2-1; D possibly corresponds to TRBD2 (7 bases). CDR1 MNHEY and CDR2 SMNVEV come from the germline V gene (reference sequence). This CDR3 comprises 12 residues.

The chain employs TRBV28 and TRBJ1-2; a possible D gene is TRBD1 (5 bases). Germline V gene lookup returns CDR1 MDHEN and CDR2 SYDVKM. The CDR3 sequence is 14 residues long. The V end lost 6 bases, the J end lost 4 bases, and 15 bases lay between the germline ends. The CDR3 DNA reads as TGTGCCAGCAGCCTTTTTGGGACGATCTATGGCTACACCTTC. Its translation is CASSLFGTIYGYTF.

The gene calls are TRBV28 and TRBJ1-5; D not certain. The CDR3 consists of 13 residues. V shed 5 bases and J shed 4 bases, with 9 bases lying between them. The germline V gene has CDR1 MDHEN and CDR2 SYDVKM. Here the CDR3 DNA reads TGTGCCAGCAGTGGTGGGAGTAATCAGCCCCAGCATTTT. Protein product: CASSGGSNQPQHF.

The CDR3 nucleotides are TGTGCCAGCAGGCTAGCGGGGACCCCAGGGGAGACCCAGTACTTC. Amino acids: CASRLAGTPGETQYF. The chain uses TRBV2 and TRBJ2-5, with 9 bases fitting TRBD2. CDR3 length: 15 amino acids. In germline, CDR1 is SNHLY, CDR2 FYNNEI. J lost 5 bases, V lost 6 bases, and 10 bases had no gene match.

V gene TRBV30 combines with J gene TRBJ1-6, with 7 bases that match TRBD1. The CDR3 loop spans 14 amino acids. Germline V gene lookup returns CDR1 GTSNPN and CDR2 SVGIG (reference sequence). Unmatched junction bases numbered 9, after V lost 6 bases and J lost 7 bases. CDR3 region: CACQQGTENSPLHF. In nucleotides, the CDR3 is TGTGCCTGCCAACAGGGGACAGAAAATTCACCCCTCCACTTT.

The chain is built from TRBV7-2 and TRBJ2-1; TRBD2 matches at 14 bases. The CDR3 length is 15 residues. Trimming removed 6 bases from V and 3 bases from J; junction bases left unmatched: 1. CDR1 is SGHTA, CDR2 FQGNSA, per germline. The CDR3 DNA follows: TGTGCCAGCAGGGGACTAGCGGGGGACTACAATGAGCAGTTCTTC. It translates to CASRGLAGDYNEQFF.

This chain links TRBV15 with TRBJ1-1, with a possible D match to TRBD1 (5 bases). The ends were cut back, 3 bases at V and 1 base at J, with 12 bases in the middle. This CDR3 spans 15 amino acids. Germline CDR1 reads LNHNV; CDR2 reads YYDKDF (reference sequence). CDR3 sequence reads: CATSRAGTSNTEAFF. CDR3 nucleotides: TGTGCCACCAGCAGGGCCGGGACTTCGAACACTGAAGCTTTCTTT. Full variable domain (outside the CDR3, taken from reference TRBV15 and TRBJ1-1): DAMVIQNPRYQVTQFGKPVTLSCSQTLNHNVMYWYQQKSSQAPKLLFHYYDKDFNNEADTPDNFQSRRPNTSFCFLDIRSPGLGDTAMYLCATSRAGTSNTEAFFGQGTRLTVV.

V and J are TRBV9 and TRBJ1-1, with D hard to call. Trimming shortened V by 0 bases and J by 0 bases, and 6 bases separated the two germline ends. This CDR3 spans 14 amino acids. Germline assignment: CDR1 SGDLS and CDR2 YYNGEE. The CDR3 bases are TGTGCCAGCAGCGTAGAACAGTTGAACACTGAAGCTTTCTTT. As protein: CASSVEQLNTEAFF. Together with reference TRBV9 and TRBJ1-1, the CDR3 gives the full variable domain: DSGVTQTPKHLITATGQRVTLRCSPRSGDLSVYWYQQSLDQGLQFLIQYYNGEERAKGNILERFSAQQFPDLHSELNLSSLELGDSALYFCASSVEQLNTEAFFGQGTRLTVV.

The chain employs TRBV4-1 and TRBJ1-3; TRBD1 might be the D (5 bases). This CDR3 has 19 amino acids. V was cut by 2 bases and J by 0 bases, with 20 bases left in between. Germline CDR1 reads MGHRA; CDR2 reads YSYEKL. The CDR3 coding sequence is TGCGCCAGCAGCCAATCCCCTCAGCCCCTAGACAGCTCTGGAAACACCATATATTTT. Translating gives CASSQSPQPLDSSGNTIYF.

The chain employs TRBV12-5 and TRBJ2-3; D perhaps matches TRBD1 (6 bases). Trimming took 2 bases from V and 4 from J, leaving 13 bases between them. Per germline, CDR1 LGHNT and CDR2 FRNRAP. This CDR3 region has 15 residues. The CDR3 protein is CASGLSIRGADTQYF. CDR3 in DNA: TGTGCTAGTGGTTTGTCCATCAGGGGTGCAGATACGCAGTATTTT.

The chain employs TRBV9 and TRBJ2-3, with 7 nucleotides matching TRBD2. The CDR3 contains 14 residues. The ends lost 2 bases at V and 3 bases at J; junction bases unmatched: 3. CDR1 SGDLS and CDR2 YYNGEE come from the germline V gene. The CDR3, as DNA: TGTGCCAGCAGCGTTCAAGCGGGGACAGATACGCAGTATTTT. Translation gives CASSVQAGTDTQYF.

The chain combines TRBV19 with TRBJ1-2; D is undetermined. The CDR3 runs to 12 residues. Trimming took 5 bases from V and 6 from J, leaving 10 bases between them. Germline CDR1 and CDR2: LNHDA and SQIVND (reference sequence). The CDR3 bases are TGTGCCAGTAGTTTCCGGACGGATGGCTACACCTTC. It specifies CASSFRTDGYTF.

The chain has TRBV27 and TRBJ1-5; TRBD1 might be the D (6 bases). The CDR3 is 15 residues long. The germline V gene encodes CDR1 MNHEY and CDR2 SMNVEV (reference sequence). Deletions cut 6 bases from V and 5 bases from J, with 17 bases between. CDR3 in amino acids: CASRVGGGSYQPQHF. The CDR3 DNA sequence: TGTGCCAGCAGAGTGGGAGGGGGATCTTATCAGCCCCAGCATTTT.

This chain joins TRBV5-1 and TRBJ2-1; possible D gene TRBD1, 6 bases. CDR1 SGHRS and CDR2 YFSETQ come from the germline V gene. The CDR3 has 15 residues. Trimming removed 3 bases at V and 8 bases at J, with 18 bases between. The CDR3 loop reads CASSSTGSYGDEQFF. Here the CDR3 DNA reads TGCGCCAGCAGCTCGACAGGCTCCTATGGCGATGAGCAGTTCTTC.

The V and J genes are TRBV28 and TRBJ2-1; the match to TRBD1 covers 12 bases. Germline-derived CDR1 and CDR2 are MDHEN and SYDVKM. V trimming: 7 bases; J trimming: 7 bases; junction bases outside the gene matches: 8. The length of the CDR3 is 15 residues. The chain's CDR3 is CASKPGQGARNEQFF. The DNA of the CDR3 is TGTGCCAGCAAGCCGGGACAGGGGGCGCGTAATGAGCAGTTCTTC.

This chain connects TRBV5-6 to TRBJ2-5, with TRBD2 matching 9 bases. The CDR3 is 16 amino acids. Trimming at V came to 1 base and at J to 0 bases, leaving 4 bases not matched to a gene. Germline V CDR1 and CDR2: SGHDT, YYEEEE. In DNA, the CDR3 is TGTGCCAGCAGCTTGAGAACTAGCGGGTACCAAGAGACCCAGTACTTC. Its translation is CASSLRTSGYQETQYF.

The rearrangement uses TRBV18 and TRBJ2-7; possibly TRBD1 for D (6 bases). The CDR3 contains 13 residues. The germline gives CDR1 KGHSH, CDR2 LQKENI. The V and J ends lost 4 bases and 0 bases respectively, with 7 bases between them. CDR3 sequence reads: CASSLDSSYEQYF. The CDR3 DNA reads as TGTGCCAGCTCACTGGACAGCTCCTACGAGCAGTACTTC.

The CDR3 region has the DNA TGTGCCAGCTCACCGACCGCTACAGGGGAGGATTCACCCCTCCACTTT. This gives the protein CASSPTATGEDSPLHF. The chain joins TRBV18 to TRBJ1-6; 7 bases fit TRBD1. CDR1 is KGHSH and CDR2 is LQKENI in the germline V gene. The CDR3 has 16 amino acids. With V trimmed by 3 bases and J by 8 bases, 10 bases remained unmatched.

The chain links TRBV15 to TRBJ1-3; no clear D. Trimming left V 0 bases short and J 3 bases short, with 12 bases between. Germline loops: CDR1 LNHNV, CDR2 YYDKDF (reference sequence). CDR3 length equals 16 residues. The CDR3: CATSRDRGGYGNTIYF. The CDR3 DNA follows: TGTGCCACCAGCAGAGATCGGGGAGGGTATGGAAACACCATATATTTT.

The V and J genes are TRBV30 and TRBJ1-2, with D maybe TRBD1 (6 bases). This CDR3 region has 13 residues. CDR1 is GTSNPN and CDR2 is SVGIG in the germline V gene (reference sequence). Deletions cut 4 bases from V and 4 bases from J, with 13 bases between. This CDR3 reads CAWTKQGFYGYTF. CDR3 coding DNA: TGTGCCTGGACAAAACAGGGTTTCTATGGCTACACCTTC.

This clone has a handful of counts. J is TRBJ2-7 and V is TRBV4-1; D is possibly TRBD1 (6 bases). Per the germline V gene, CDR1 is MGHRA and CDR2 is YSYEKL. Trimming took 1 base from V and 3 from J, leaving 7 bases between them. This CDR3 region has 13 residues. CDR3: CASSQGDNYEQYF. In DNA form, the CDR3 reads TGCGCCAGCAGCCAAGGGGACAACTACGAGCAGTACTTC.

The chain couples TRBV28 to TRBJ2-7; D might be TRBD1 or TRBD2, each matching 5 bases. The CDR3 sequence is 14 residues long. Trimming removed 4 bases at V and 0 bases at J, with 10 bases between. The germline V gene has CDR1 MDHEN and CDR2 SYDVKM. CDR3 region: CASSSSGPSYEQYF. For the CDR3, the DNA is TGTGCCAGCAGTTCCTCGGGACCCTCCTACGAGCAGTACTTC.

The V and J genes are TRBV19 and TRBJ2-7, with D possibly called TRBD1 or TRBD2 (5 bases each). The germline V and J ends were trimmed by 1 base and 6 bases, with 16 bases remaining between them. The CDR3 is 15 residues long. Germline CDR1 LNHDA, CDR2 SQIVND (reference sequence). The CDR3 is CASSIAVGTALEQYF. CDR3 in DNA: TGTGCCAGTAGTATAGCGGTTGGGACGGCCCTCGAGCAGTACTTC. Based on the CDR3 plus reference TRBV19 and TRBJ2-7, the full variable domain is DGGITQSPKYLFRKEGQNVTLSCEQNLNHDAMYWYRQDPGQGLRLIYYSQIVNDFQKGDIAEGYSVSREKKESFPLTVTSAQKNPTAFYLCASSIAVGTALEQYFGPGTRLTVT.

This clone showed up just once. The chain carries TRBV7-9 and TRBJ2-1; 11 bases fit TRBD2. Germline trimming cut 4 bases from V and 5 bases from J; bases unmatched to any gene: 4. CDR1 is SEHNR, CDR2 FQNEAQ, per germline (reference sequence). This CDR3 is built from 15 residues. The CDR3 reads CASSSSGLADNEQFF. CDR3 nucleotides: TGTGCCAGCAGCTCCTCGGGACTAGCGGACAATGAGCAGTTCTTC.

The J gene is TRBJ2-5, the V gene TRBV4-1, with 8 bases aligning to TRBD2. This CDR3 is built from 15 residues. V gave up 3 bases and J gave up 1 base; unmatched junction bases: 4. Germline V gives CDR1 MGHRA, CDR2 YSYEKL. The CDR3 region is CASSQPGRGQETQYF. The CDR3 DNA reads TGCGCCAGCAGCCAGCCCGGGAGGGGCCAAGAGACCCAGTACTTC.

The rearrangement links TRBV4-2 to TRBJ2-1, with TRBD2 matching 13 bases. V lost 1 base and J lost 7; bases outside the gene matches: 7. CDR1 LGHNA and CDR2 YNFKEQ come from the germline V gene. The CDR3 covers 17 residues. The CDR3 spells CASSQVRSGLAGNEQFF. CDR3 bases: TGTGCCAGCAGCCAAGTAAGGTCGGGACTAGCGGGAAATGAGCAGTTCTTC.

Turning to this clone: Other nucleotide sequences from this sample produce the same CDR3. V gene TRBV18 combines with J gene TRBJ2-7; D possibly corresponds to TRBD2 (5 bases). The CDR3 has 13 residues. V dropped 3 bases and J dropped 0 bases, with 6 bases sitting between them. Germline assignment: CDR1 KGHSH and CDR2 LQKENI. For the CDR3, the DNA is TGTGCCAGCTCACCTGGACTCTCCTACGAGCAGTACTTC. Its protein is CASSPGLSYEQYF. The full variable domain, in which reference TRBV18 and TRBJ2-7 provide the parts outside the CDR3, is NAGVMQNPRHLVRRRGQEARLRCSPMKGHSHVYWYRQLPEEGLKFMVYLQKENIIDESGMPKERFSAEFPKEGPSILRIQQVVRGDSAAYFCASSPGLSYEQYFGPGTRLTVT.

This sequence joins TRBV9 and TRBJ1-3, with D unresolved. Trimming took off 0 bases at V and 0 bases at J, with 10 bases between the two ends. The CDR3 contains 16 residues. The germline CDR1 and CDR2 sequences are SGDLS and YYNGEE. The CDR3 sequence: CASSVAERSSGNTIYF. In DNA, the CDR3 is TGTGCCAGCAGCGTAGCGGAGAGAAGCTCTGGAAACACCATATATTTT.

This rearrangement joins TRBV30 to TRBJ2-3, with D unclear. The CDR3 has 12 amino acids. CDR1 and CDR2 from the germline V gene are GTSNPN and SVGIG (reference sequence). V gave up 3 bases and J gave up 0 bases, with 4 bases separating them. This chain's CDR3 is CAWRRSTDTQYF. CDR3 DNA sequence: TGTGCCTGGAGGCGGAGCACAGATACGCAGTATTTT.

The CDR3 sequence: CASTRGWYEQFF. In DNA form, the CDR3 reads TGTGCCAGCACACGGGGGTGGTATGAGCAGTTCTTC. V usage is TRBV18 and J usage is TRBJ2-1, with D possibly matching TRBD2 (6 bases). The ends were cut back, 8 bases at V and 8 bases at J, with 13 bases in the middle. This CDR3 region has 12 residues. Germline loops: CDR1 KGHSH, CDR2 LQKENI.